This T cell receptor beta chain was identified during a study of T-cell memory formation after mild COVID-19. Study overall: TCR clusters were mostly donor specific.

The study's findings and limits: Some clones that responded turned up in pre-infection memory, which suggests that cross-reactive memory joined in. Mainly in CM and EM were contracting CD4+ clones; CD8+ were in EMRA.

The germline V and J ends were trimmed by 4 bases and 1 base, with 10 bases remaining between them. Per germline, CDR1 LGHDT and CDR2 YNNKEL (reference sequence). The CDR3 runs 14 residues. TCRdb fed the 5' RACE reads into MiXCR, producing one record per CDR3 protein. The sample shows 14,000 to 15,000 distinct CDR3 sequences, over 20% of them seen only once. This clonotype was recorded only once. Its antigen is not known. What was sequenced was PBMCs or a T cell subset sorted from them (not recorded which). The clonotype was recovered from a young man who had mild COVID-19 (a few samples of this study predate the infection). Cell type and time point are not known. The rearrangement uses TRBV3-1 and TRBJ2-5; perhaps TRBD2 as D (5 bases). In DNA, the CDR3 is TGTGCCAGCAGCCGGAGCGGACTCCAAGAGACCCAGTACTTC. Encoded protein: CASSRSGLQETQYF.